This passage covers 18 T cell receptor beta chains from one sample sequenced in a study of Ad26.COV2.S vaccination and SARS-CoV-2 variants. Treatment defined: about 20 received Ad26.COV2.S at low or high dose, single or two shots; several received placebo; per-sample allocation not given. Each sample was drawn 63 days after the first injection (of vaccine or placebo). Profiled with immunoSEQ multiplex PCR; TCRdb holds only in-frame clones, not every one. Here the sample spans more than 300,000 clones, around 81% being singletons. The sequencing here drew on peripheral blood, taken in a trial of Ad26.COV2.S vaccine versus placebo. The origin of the receptors is a person aged 18-65 years who received the Ad26.COV2.S COVID-19 vaccine or a placebo.

This chain uses TRBV6-5 with TRBJ1-2; D is ambiguous. The CDR3 spans 13 residues. Germline-derived CDR1 and CDR2 are MNHEY and SVGAGI. Between the trimmed V and J ends, which lost 0 bases and 8 bases, there was a span of 10 bases. CDR3 sequence: CASSYSWEGGYTF. As DNA, the CDR3 is TGTGCCAGCAGTTACTCATGGGAGGGAGGCTACACCTTC.

This clone was picked up a small number of times. The chain carries TRBV6-1 and TRBJ1-1; D is unclear. Germline CDR1 and CDR2: MNHNS and SASEGT. The CDR3 spans 13 residues. Trimming shortened V by 3 bases and J by 1 base, and 6 bases separated the two germline ends. The CDR3: CASSDTPNTEAFF. The CDR3 region has the DNA TGTGCCAGCAGTGACACGCCGAACACTGAAGCTTTCTTT.

V and J are TRBV28 and TRBJ1-5; D is unresolved. V lost 2 bases and J lost 5, with 7 bases in between. CDR1 MDHEN and CDR2 SYDVKM come from the germline V gene. This CDR3 comprises 13 residues. In DNA form, the CDR3 reads TGTGCCAGCAGTTTAAATAATTATCAGCCCCAGCATTTT. Protein sequence: CASSLNNYQPQHF.

This chain connects TRBV19 to TRBJ2-7, with TRBD1 as a possible D gene (6 bases). The CDR3 has 13 residues. Trimming took 6 bases from V and 6 from J, leaving 15 bases between them. The germline V gene encodes CDR1 LNHDA and CDR2 SQIVND (reference sequence). The CDR3 nucleotides are TGTGCCAGTAGACCCCCGGACAGAACCGAGCAGTACTTC. This translates into CASRPPDRTEQYF.

V gene TRBV2 combines with J gene TRBJ2-5; TRBD1 agrees at 7 bases. The CDR3 loop spans 13 amino acids. Germline loops: CDR1 SNHLY, CDR2 FYNNEI. J lost 5 bases, V lost 7 bases, and 7 bases had no gene match. The CDR3 sequence: CASKLTGTETQYF. DNA for the CDR3: TGTGCCAGCAAGTTGACAGGGACGGAGACCCAGTACTTC.

This clone was observed a handful of times. The chain has TRBV11-3 and TRBJ2-3; D gene uncertain. CDR3 length equals 14 residues. Trimming left V 1 base short and J 2 bases short, with 7 bases between. Germline values: CDR1 SGHNT, CDR2 YENEEA. CDR3 coding DNA: TGTGCCAGCAGCTTAGTGGCCCTCACAGATACGCAGTATTTT. It encodes CASSLVALTDTQYF.

This clone has more than one count but fewer than ten. The chain uses TRBV3-1 (or the pseudogene TRBV3-2) and TRBJ2-7, with 10 nucleotides matching TRBD1. The germline CDR1 and CDR2 sequences are LGHDT and YNNKEL (reference sequence). Trimming took 0 bases from V and 1 from J; bases not matched to a gene: 0. The CDR3 is 15 amino acids. CDR3 nucleotides: TGTGCCAGCAGCCAAGAGGGACAGGGGTCCTACGAGCAGTACTTC. Protein sequence: CASSQEGQGSYEQYF.

This chain connects TRBV2 to TRBJ1-1; possible D gene TRBD1, 5 bases. The CDR3 extends over 14 amino acids. Trimming removed 3 bases at V and 8 bases at J, with 16 bases between. Germline-derived CDR1 and CDR2 are SNHLY and FYNNEI. Here the CDR3 reads CASSEGQIGPEAFF. The CDR3 bases are TGTGCCAGCAGTGAGGGGCAGATCGGCCCCGAAGCTTTCTTT.

The chain employs TRBV7-2 and TRBJ1-1, with D unclear. This CDR3 contains 13 residues. Germline V gene lookup returns CDR1 SGHTA and CDR2 FQGNSA. V lost 5 bases, J lost 0 bases, and 7 bases lay in between. CDR3 sequence reads: CASSLRMNTEAFF. The CDR3 DNA follows: TGTGCCAGCAGCCTACGGATGAACACTGAAGCTTTCTTT.

This clone was observed a single time. The chain has TRBV5-1 and TRBJ2-5; D call uncertain. The V gene's germline CDR1 is SGHRS and CDR2 YFSETQ. This CDR3 spans 13 amino acids. The V gene lost 0 bases and the J gene lost 2 bases, with 5 bases spanning the gap. CDR3 DNA sequence: TGCGCCAGCAGCTTGGTGCAGCAAGAGACCCAGTACTTC. Protein product: CASSLVQQETQYF.

The V gene is TRBV21-1, the J gene TRBJ1-5; no check of the table's D call, TRBD1, against the DNA was made. TRBV21-1 is annotated as a pseudogene. The CDR3 is 14 residues long. CDR3 nucleotide sequence: TGTGCCAGCAGCAAAGGGGGGCATAGCCAGCCCCAGCATTTT. The encoded protein is CASSKGGHSQPQHF.

The sample holds a few counts of this clone. Other DNA sequences in the same sample also yield this CDR3. The chain couples TRBV10-3 to TRBJ2-5; D not resolved. The CDR3 has 11 residues. CDR1 is ENHRY and CDR2 is SYGVKD in the germline V gene. V lost 2 bases and J 5 bases, leaving 3 bases between the germline ends. The CDR3 coding sequence is TGTGCCATCAGTGAGGGGGAGACCCAGTACTTC. Its translation is CAISEGETQYF.

The CDR3 nucleotides are TGTGCCAGCAGTTTAACAGGTAATCAGCCCCAGCATTTT. This gives the protein CASSLTGNQPQHF. The V gene is TRBV28, the J gene TRBJ1-5; the D gene is possibly TRBD1 (5 bases). This CDR3 spans 13 amino acids. V lost 2 bases and J lost 4, with 6 bases in between. Germline V lookup: CDR1 MDHEN, CDR2 SYDVKM.

The chain uses TRBV9 and TRBJ2-3, with D uncertain. Germline V gene data show CDR1 as SGDLS and CDR2 as YYNGEE. The CDR3 runs to 13 residues. V dropped 3 bases and J dropped 4 bases, with 9 bases sitting between them. The CDR3 is CASSGRASDTQYF. For the CDR3, the DNA is TGTGCCAGCAGCGGCCGGGCCTCAGATACGCAGTATTTT.

This chain's CDR3 is CASSQEGDLRRKLFF. CDR3 sequence (DNA): TGCGCCAGCAGCCAAGAAGGGGACCTTCGTCGGAAACTGTTTTTT. The V call is TRBV4-1, the J call TRBJ1-4; D is perhaps TRBD1 (5 bases). The V and J ends lost 0 bases and 11 bases respectively, with 16 bases between them. Germline values: CDR1 MGHRA, CDR2 YSYEKL. The CDR3 sequence is 15 residues long.

The chain has TRBV10-3 and TRBJ2-2; D perhaps matches TRBD1 (5 bases). Trimming took 3 bases from V and 5 from J, leaving 10 bases between them. The germline V gene has CDR1 ENHRY and CDR2 SYGVKD. The CDR3 has 14 residues. CDR3 in DNA: TGTGCCATCAGTGACAGGGAAGGGACCGGGGAGCTGTTTTTT. Residues: CAISDREGTGELFF.

The rearrangement joins TRBV7-2 to TRBJ2-3; TRBD2 matches 10 bases. Germline values: CDR1 SGHTA, CDR2 FQGNSA. Germline trimming cut 7 bases from V and 4 bases from J; bases unmatched to any gene: 8. The CDR3 contains 15 residues. In nucleotides, the CDR3 is TGTGCCAGCACAAGTTTAGCGGGGGGAGCAGATACGCAGTATTTT. This gives the protein CASTSLAGGADTQYF.

This clone was seen more than once but under ten times. In the same sample, other DNA sequences code for this CDR3. The chain employs TRBV6-4 and TRBJ1-1; D call uncertain. The ends were cut back, 1 base at V and 0 bases at J, with 6 bases in the middle. The CDR3 extends over 14 amino acids. Germline V gene lookup returns CDR1 MRHNA and CDR2 SNTAGT. CDR3 region: CASSDYSLNTEAFF. The CDR3 nucleotides read TGTGCCAGCAGTGACTATTCACTGAACACTGAAGCTTTCTTT.